This T cell receptor (beta chain) comes out of a study of CD8 T cells in Susac syndrome. RNA amounts of about 0.5 to 1 ug underwent reverse transcription with random hexamers. TCRdb analysed the immunoSEQ multiplex PCR reads with MiXCR anew, one entry per CDR3 protein. Here the sample spans under 200,000 distinct CDR3 sequences, approximately 95% being singletons. This clonotype originated in a human donor with multiple sclerosis. The sequenced sample was CD8+ T cells from PBMCs.

Here the CDR3 reads CATSLHRDSSTEQYF. As DNA, the CDR3 is TGTGCCACCAGCTTACACCGGGACAGTTCTACCGAGCAGTACTTC. This chain uses TRBV15 with TRBJ2-7; TRBD1 matches 7 bases. Trimming removed 5 bases from V and 6 bases from J; junction bases left unmatched: 13. This CDR3 is built from 15 residues. Germline CDR1 reads LNHNV; CDR2 reads YYDKDF (reference sequence).